This T cell receptor (beta chain) was retrieved from a study of shared clonotypes between healthy human individuals. The ends were cut back, 4 bases at V and 0 bases at J, with 10 bases in the middle. Per germline, CDR1 SGHTA and CDR2 FQGNSA. CDR3 length equals 15 residues. The data were produced by immunoSEQ multiplex PCR, yet TCRdb's version contains in-frame clones alone and is incomplete. This sample has some 2,100,000 clones, with approximately 96% found just once. Sample: naive CD4+ T cells sorted from blood. Subset: CD45RA+ positively selected. The rearrangement links TRBV7-2 to TRBJ2-1; the D is unclear. The source of this sequence is a young man in good health. The CDR3 here is CASSSEGSSYNEQFF. The DNA for the CDR3 is TGTGCCAGCAGCTCCGAAGGCAGCTCCTACAATGAGCAGTTCTTC.